The 32 T cell receptor beta chains in this list originate from one sample, sequenced in a study of CXCR3-negative and CXCR3-positive naive CD8 T cells. In preparing the TRB cDNA libraries, 5' RACE with UMI labels was used. TCRdb re-called the 5' RACE reads and catalogs CDR3 proteins one per entry, DNA excluded. The listing contains 8,500 to 10,000 distinct CDR3 sequences. The sequenced sample consisted of naive CXCR3- CD8+ T cells from blood. As to subset: CD45RO-CCR7+CD27+CD95- naive CD8+ T cells lacking CXCR3 (TNR3-). All receptors derive from a human donor in good health. Some clones in this sample may be carry-over from other donors' samples.

This rearrangement joins TRBV11-2 to TRBJ2-1; TCRdb designates TRBD1, a call that cannot be tested without DNA. The length of the CDR3 is 11 residues. Germline V gene lookup returns CDR1 SGHAT and CDR2 FQNNGV. The CDR3 spells CASSGGGEQFF. The complete variable domain, with remaining parts taken from reference TRBV11-2 and TRBJ2-1, reads EAGVAQSPRYKIIEKRQSVAFWCNPISGHATLYWYQQILGQGPKLLIQFQNNGVVDDSQLPKDRFSAERLKGVDSTLKIQPAKLEDSAVYLCASSGGGEQFFGPGTRLTVL.

The genes are TRBV2 and TRBJ2-6. The CDR3 has 17 amino acids. Germline V gene sequence: CDR1 SNHLY, CDR2 FYNNEI. CDR3 residues: CASSEAPHSSGANVLTF.

The chain joins TRBV20-1 to TRBJ1-2; TCRdb's D call, TRBD1, is unchecked because there is no DNA. The CDR3 spans 15 residues. Per the germline V gene, CDR1 is DFQATT and CDR2 is SNEGSKA (reference sequence). The CDR3 loop is CSARASTGREAGYTF.

This clonotype is medium-sized by frequency. V usage is TRBV18 and J usage is TRBJ1-1; with no DNA, the TCRdb D assignment of TRBD1 cannot be verified. CDR1 KGHSH and CDR2 LQKENI come from the germline V gene. This CDR3 spans 15 amino acids. The CDR3 is CASSPPPGQGTEAFF.

This clonotype is classed as medium-sized by frequency. The chain combines TRBV29-1 with TRBJ1-2. The germline V gene encodes CDR1 SQVTM and CDR2 ANQGSEA. The CDR3 extends over 11 amino acids. This CDR3 reads CSALGSYGYTF.

J is TRBJ1-5 and V is TRBV28; TCRdb proposes TRBD1, but this gene call is untestable without DNA. The CDR3 is made up of 14 amino acids. From germline, CDR1 is MDHEN and CDR2 SYDVKM. CDR3 protein: CASSSGSKNQPQHF.

The chain uses TRBV2 and TRBJ1-2. The CDR3 loop spans 13 amino acids. CDR1 and CDR2 from the germline V gene are SNHLY and FYNNEI. The CDR3 here is CASSESAAYGYTF. The full variable domain, completed using reference TRBV2 and TRBJ1-2, is EPEVTQTPSHQVTQMGQEVILRCVPISNHLYFYWYRQILGQKVEFLVSFYNNEISEKSEIFDDQFSVERPDGSNFTLKIRSTKLEDSAMYFCASSESAAYGYTFGSGTRLTVV.

The rearrangement links TRBV13 to TRBJ2-7; the D gene TCRdb calls, TRBD2, cannot be checked with no DNA. The CDR3 sequence is 17 residues long. Looked up from germline, CDR1 is PRHDT and CDR2 is FYEKMQ (reference sequence). Here the CDR3 reads CASSLGQGGRILGEQYF.

The chain couples TRBV7-9 to TRBJ2-7; without DNA, the TCRdb call of TRBD1 cannot be checked. CDR3 length equals 16 residues. CDR1 is SEHNR, CDR2 FQNEAQ, per germline (reference sequence). CDR3 region: CASSLWLGQGAYEQYF.

The chain carries TRBV7-9 and TRBJ1-1; absent DNA, TCRdb's TRBD1 call cannot be checked. Germline assignment: CDR1 SEHNR and CDR2 FQNEAQ (reference sequence). This CDR3 region has 16 residues. The CDR3 here is CASIPTRGALNTEAFF. Complete variable domain (other parts from reference TRBV7-9 and TRBJ1-1): DTGVSQNPRHKITKRGQNVTFRCDPISEHNRLYWYRQTLGQGPEFLTYFQNEAQLEKSRLLSDRFSAERPKGSFSTLEIQRTEQGDSAMYLCASIPTRGALNTEAFFGQGTRLTVV.

The chain couples TRBV9 to TRBJ2-1; TCRdb picks TRBD1, but there is no DNA to check that call. The CDR3 loop spans 13 amino acids. Germline lookup yields CDR1 SGDLS and CDR2 YYNGEE. The chain's CDR3 is CASSVGGTGTLFF. Drawing the rest from reference TRBV9 and TRBJ2-1, the complete variable domain is DSGVTQTPKHLITATGQRVTLRCSPRSGDLSVYWYQQSLDQGLQFLIQYYNGEERAKGNILERFSAQQFPDLHSELNLSSLELGDSALYFCASSVGGTGTLFFGPGTRLTVL.

The chain is built from TRBV29-1 and TRBJ2-1; TCRdb's assignment of TRBD2 cannot be checked, as there is no DNA. The CDR3 extends over 14 amino acids. CDR1 SQVTM and CDR2 ANQGSEA come from the germline V gene. Here the CDR3 reads CSVEIGGSGNEQFF.

The genes are TRBV15 and TRBJ2-3. The CDR3 length is 13 residues. Germline values: CDR1 LNHNV, CDR2 YYDKDF (reference sequence). This CDR3 is CATCKGGTDTQYF.

The CDR3 is CASSSGSYEQYF. The chain links TRBV5-1 to TRBJ2-7; the D call from TCRdb, TRBD2, cannot be confirmed without DNA. The CDR3 loop spans 12 amino acids. Germline values: CDR1 SGHRS, CDR2 YFSETQ.

J is TRBJ2-5 and V is TRBV7-9; the TCRdb D gene call, TRBD1, has no DNA to confirm it. CDR3 length equals 17 residues. Germline V gene data show CDR1 as SEHNR and CDR2 as FQNEAQ (reference sequence). The CDR3 here is CASSLSPGQVSKETQYF.

This clonotype is identified as medium-sized from frequency. V and J are TRBV7-8 and TRBJ1-1; TCRdb lists TRBD1, though no DNA is available to test this call. The CDR3 runs 15 residues. Germline assignment: CDR1 SGHVS and CDR2 FQNEAQ. This chain's CDR3 is CASSNGQGFFYEAFF.

V is TRBV3-1 and J is TRBJ1-1; TCRdb's D gene call, TRBD1, goes unchecked for lack of DNA. The V gene's germline CDR1 is LGHDT and CDR2 YNNKEL (reference sequence). The CDR3 sequence is 15 residues long. The CDR3 region is CASSQETGGKDEAFF.

CDR3 sequence reads: CASSQTGGRGYTF. The rearrangement uses TRBV3-1 and TRBJ1-2; TCRdb's D call, TRBD1, is unchecked because there is no DNA. Germline CDR1 reads LGHDT; CDR2 reads YNNKEL (reference sequence). This CDR3 is built from 13 residues.

According to its frequency, this clonotype is medium-sized. The chain joins TRBV7-9 to TRBJ2-5. This CDR3 is 12 amino acids long. From germline, CDR1 is SEHNR and CDR2 FQNEAQ (reference sequence). CDR3 protein: CASSLVQETQYF.

Its frequency marks this clonotype as medium-sized. The chain couples TRBV29-1 to TRBJ1-2. CDR3 length equals 13 residues. Germline CDR1 reads SQVTM; CDR2 reads ANQGSEA. The CDR3 reads CSVDADRLPGYTF. The full variable domain, rest sourced from reference TRBV29-1 and TRBJ1-2, is SAVISQKPSRDICQRGTSLTIQCQVDSQVTMMFWYRQQPGQSLTLIATANQGSEATYESGFVIDKFPISRPNLTFSTLTVSNMSPEDSSIYLCSVDADRLPGYTFGSGTRLTVV.

This clonotype shows up as medium-sized by frequency. This chain joins TRBV29-1 and TRBJ2-1; TCRdb's D gene call, TRBD2, goes unchecked for lack of DNA. In germline, CDR1 is SQVTM, CDR2 ANQGSEA. The CDR3 covers 13 residues. This chain's CDR3 is CSDGLAGVNEQFF.

The rearrangement joins TRBV5-6 to TRBJ2-7; TCRdb's D call of TRBD1 is untestable without DNA. The CDR3 contains 14 residues. Germline V gene sequence: CDR1 SGHDT, CDR2 YYEEEE. The CDR3 reads CASSSRPLSYEQYF.

The J gene is TRBJ2-2, the V gene TRBV29-1; TCRdb names TRBD1, which stays unverified in the absence of DNA. The CDR3 is made up of 13 amino acids. Germline assignment: CDR1 SQVTM and CDR2 ANQGSEA. The CDR3 is CSSGQGNTGELFF.

Measured by frequency, this clonotype is medium-sized. The chain carries TRBV20-1 and TRBJ1-2; checking the TCRdb D call of TRBD1 is not possible without DNA. The CDR3 loop spans 13 amino acids. CDR1 is DFQATT, CDR2 SNEGSKA, per germline (reference sequence). CDR3 in amino acids: CSAREQESYGYTF.

By frequency, this clonotype registers medium-sized (0.01 to 0.1%). The J gene is TRBJ1-1, the V gene TRBV29-1. Germline CDR1 SQVTM, CDR2 ANQGSEA. This CDR3 has 14 residues. CDR3 region: CSVDVGLVTTEAFF.

V gene TRBV7-8 combines with J gene TRBJ1-5; with no DNA, the TCRdb D assignment of TRBD1 cannot be verified. Germline loops: CDR1 SGHVS, CDR2 FQNEAQ. The CDR3 is made up of 16 amino acids. The CDR3 loop reads CASSLRGEYSNQPQHF.

Measured by frequency, this clonotype is medium-sized (0.01 to 0.1%). The chain carries TRBV12-3 or TRBV12-4 and TRBJ2-7; TCRdb lists TRBD1, though no DNA is available to test this call. The CDR3 covers 15 residues. CDR3 loop: CASSLPGGLLDEQYF.

This clonotype is called medium-sized (0.01 to 0.1%) based on its frequency. V and J are TRBV5-6 and TRBJ2-2; TCRdb's D gene call, TRBD1, goes unchecked for lack of DNA. The CDR3 is 19 amino acids. The V gene's germline CDR1 is SGHDT and CDR2 YYEEEE. CDR3 region: CASSLPSHRATGGTGELFF.

The chain employs TRBV10-3 and TRBJ2-7; TCRdb gives TRBD1 as the D gene, but with no DNA this cannot be confirmed. CDR3 length equals 14 residues. The germline CDR1 and CDR2 sequences are ENHRY and SYGVKD. CDR3 residues: CAISEQVNSYKQYF.

The CDR3 protein is CASSLFGETYEQYF. The chain uses TRBV28 and TRBJ2-7. This CDR3 has 14 amino acids. The germline gives CDR1 MDHEN, CDR2 SYDVKM.

The chain employs TRBV10-3 and TRBJ2-1; TCRdb names TRBD2, which stays unverified in the absence of DNA. From germline, CDR1 is ENHRY and CDR2 SYGVKD. The length of the CDR3 is 12 residues. CDR3 in amino acids: CAAAGNNNEQFF.

The chain combines TRBV11-2 with TRBJ2-5; TCRdb selects TRBD1, and the lack of DNA leaves this call unchecked. CDR3 length: 14 residues. CDR1 SGHAT and CDR2 FQNNGV come from the germline V gene. CDR3 loop: CASSLVGQGETQYF.